Shown below are 3 T cell receptor beta chains from a single sample sequenced in a study of blood T cells in healthy people across ages. Together with a sample-barcoded 5' primer, a J-beta primer mix was included in a second PCR lasting about 7 to 11 cycles. TCRdb re-analysed the 5' RACE reads in MiXCR, keeping a single row per CDR3 protein. The sample has roughly 2 million distinct CDR3 sequences; 49% are singletons. Source material: blood. Receptors originate from a woman in her thirties or forties in good health.

V usage is TRBV7-2 and J usage is TRBJ2-1; D remains ambiguous. This CDR3 region has 17 residues. Germline CDR1 reads SGHTA; CDR2 reads FQGNSA. Between the trimmed V and J ends, which lost 5 bases and 6 bases, there was a span of 23 bases. The chain's CDR3 is CASSLSTVPPWGNEQFF. CDR3 DNA sequence: TGTGCCAGCAGCCTATCCACGGTCCCCCCCTGGGGCAATGAGCAGTTCTTC.

This clonotype was recorded a few times. The CDR3: CASSQGDSREGYTF. CDR3 nucleotides: TGCGCCAGCAGCCAGGGGGATTCCAGGGAAGGCTACACCTTC. The rearrangement uses TRBV4-3 and TRBJ1-2, with a weak D call TRBD1 (5 bases). The CDR3 runs to 14 residues. The V gene's germline CDR1 is LGHNA and CDR2 YSLEER. Trimming pared 3 bases from V and 8 bases from J, leaving 16 bases between.

The V gene is TRBV4-3, the J gene TRBJ1-2, with unresolved D. The V gene lost 1 base and the J gene lost 5 bases, with 17 bases spanning the gap. The germline V gene encodes CDR1 LGHNA and CDR2 YSLEER. The CDR3 sequence is 16 residues long. The CDR3 sequence: CASSQVAGGPKYGYTF. In DNA, the CDR3 is TGCGCCAGCAGCCAAGTAGCGGGAGGCCCCAAATATGGCTACACCTTC.